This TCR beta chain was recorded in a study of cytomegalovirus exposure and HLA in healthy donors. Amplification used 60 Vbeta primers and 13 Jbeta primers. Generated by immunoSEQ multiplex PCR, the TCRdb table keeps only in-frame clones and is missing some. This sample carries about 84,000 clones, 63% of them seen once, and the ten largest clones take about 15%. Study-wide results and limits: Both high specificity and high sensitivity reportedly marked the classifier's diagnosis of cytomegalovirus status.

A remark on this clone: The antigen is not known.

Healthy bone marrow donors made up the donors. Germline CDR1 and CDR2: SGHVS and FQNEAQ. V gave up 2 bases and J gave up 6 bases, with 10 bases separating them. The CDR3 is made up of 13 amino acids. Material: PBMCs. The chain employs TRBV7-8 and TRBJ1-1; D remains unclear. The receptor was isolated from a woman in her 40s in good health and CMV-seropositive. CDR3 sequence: CASSLLPEAEAFF. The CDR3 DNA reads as TGTGCCAGCAGCTTATTACCGGAGGCTGAAGCTTTCTTT.